This TCR beta chain was retrieved from a study of identical twins. Study-level results: Rather than following the same donors, the conclusions depended on cross-sectional statistical analysis.

This CDR3 is 15 amino acids long. Trimming removed 8 bases at V and 1 base at J, with 14 bases between. Per germline, CDR1 SGHVS and CDR2 FNYEAQ. Concerning this clonotype itself: Its antigen is not identified.

TCRdb re-called the 5' RACE reads through MiXCR, storing one row per CDR3 protein. Of some 1,700,000 distinct CDR3 sequences listed, around 33% were seen once; the top ten hold roughly 0.3%. Sample: cord blood. This chain uses TRBV7-6 with TRBJ1-4, with D perhaps TRBD1 (6 bases). The source of this sequence is a newborn girl in good health. For the CDR3, the DNA is TGTGCCAGCGGTTCAGGGGCGGGAACTAATGAAAAACTGTTTTTT. The encoded protein is CASGSGAGTNEKLFF.